The sequence of this T cell receptor beta chain was determined in a study of human T cells and chemical hapten exposure. Study-wide background: Readings were taken at 6 days from patch tests that had applied 0.01% DPC to the upper back. The variation in per-sample TCR yields arose mainly from small differences in pooled library volumes. Whole-study results and caveats: It was expanded TCRs that formed significantly more large CDR3 similarity clusters than controls did. With regard to DPC sensitization, TCRs above 1 in 1000 frequency did not change.

V was clipped by 1 base and J by 8 bases, with 12 bases between them. Looked up from germline, CDR1 is LGHDT and CDR2 is YNNKEL (reference sequence). This CDR3 is built from 15 residues. Ten or more counts support this clonotype. Its antigen is unknown. TCRdb reanalysed the RACE reads using MiXCR and keeps one entry per CDR3 protein. The profile shows more than 150,000 distinct CDR3 sequences, about 15% of them singletons. Time point: patch test 1, 2 weeks after DPC sensitization. Treatment defined: therapeutic diphenylcyclopropenone sensitization with weekly scalp DPC. Here the sequenced sample was whole blood, taken in connection with sensitization to the hapten diphenylcyclopropenone (DPC). This TCR derives from a woman aged 25 to 39 with alopecia areata. Some clones in this sample may be carry-over from other donors' samples. V gene TRBV3-1 combines with J gene TRBJ1-6, with D possibly being TRBD1 (5 bases). This CDR3 reads CASSQGGRAHSPLHF. CDR3 bases: TGTGCCAGCAGCCAAGGGGGGAGAGCGCATTCACCCCTCCACTTT.